One and the same sample provided the 3 T cell receptor beta chains below, sequenced in a study of early T cells in non-severe SARS-CoV-2 infection. TCRdb redid the calling of the 5' RACE reads with MiXCR, one entry per CDR3 protein. The sample lists some 98,000 distinct CDR3 sequences; around 10% were seen once. The sequenced material came from whole blood. All receptors derive from an adult who was a healthcare worker with PCR-confirmed SARS-CoV-2 infection or an uninfected control (not recorded which).

Ten or more counts support this clonotype. The chain is built from TRBV30 and TRBJ2-7, with D tentatively TRBD1 (5 bases). The CDR3 has 11 amino acids. V was cut by 5 bases and J by 2 bases, with 7 bases left in between. The germline gives CDR1 GTSNPN, CDR2 SVGIG (reference sequence). The CDR3 nucleotides are TGTGCCTGGGGGGCCCCCTACGAGCAGTACTTC. The encoded protein is CAWGAPYEQYF.

This clonotype was recorded at least ten times. The chain is built from TRBV5-4 and TRBJ2-3; tentatively, D is TRBD1 (5 bases). The CDR3 has 14 residues. Trimming stripped 7 bases from V and 2 bases from J, with 14 bases between. Per germline, CDR1 SGHNT and CDR2 YYREEE (reference sequence). The CDR3 spells CASRQGANTDTQYF. Here the CDR3 DNA reads TGTGCCAGCCGGCAAGGGGCTAACACAGATACGCAGTATTTT.

This clonotype has only a few counts. Here the CDR3 reads CASSLWVEQGGYNEQFF. CDR3 DNA sequence: TGTGCCAGCAGTTTATGGGTCGAACAGGGGGGTTACAATGAGCAGTTCTTC. The rearrangement joins TRBV28 to TRBJ2-1, with 8 bases matching TRBD1. There are 17 residues in the CDR3. V dropped 0 bases and J dropped 4; count of bases not matched to a gene: 8. The germline V gene encodes CDR1 MDHEN and CDR2 SYDVKM.